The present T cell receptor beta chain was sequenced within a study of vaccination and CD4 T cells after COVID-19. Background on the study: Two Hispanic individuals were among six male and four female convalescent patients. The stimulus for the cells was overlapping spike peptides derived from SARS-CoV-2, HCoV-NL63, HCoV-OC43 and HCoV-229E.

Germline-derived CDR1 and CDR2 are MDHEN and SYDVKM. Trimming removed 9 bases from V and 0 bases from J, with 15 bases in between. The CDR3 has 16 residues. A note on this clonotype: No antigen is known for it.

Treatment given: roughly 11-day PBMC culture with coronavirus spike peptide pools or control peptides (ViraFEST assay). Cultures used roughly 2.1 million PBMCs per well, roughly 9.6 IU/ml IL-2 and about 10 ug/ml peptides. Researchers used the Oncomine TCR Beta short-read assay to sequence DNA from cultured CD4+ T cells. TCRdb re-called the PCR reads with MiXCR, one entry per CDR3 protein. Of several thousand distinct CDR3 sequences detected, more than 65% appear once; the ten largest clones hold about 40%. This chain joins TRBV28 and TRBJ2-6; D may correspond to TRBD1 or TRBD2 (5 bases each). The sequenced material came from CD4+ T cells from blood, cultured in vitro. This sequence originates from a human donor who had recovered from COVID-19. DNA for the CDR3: TGTGCCAGTTCCGGGACGGGCTTCTCTGGGGCCAACGTCCTGACTTTC. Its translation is CASSGTGFSGANVLTF.